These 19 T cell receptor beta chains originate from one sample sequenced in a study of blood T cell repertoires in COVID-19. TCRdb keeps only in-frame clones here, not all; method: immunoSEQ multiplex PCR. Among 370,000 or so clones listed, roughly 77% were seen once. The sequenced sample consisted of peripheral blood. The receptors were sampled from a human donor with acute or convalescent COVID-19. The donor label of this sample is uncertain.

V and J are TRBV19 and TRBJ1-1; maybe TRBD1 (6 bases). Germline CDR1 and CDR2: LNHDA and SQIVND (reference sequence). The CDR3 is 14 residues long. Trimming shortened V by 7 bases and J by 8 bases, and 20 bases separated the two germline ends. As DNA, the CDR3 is TGTGCCAGTACCACGCCCGGACTAGGGGGGGAAGCTTTCTTT. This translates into CASTTPGLGGEAFF.

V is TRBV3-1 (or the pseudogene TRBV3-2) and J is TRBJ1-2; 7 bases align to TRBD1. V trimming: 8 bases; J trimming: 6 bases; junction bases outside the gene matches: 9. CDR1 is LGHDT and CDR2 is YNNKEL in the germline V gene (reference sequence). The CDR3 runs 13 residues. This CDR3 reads CASRSRGGDGYTF. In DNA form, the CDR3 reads TGTGCCAGCCGCTCAAGAGGGGGCGATGGCTACACCTTC.

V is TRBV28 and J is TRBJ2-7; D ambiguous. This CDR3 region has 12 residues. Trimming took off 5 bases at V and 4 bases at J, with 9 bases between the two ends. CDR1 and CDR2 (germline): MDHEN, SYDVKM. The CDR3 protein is CASSATIYEQYF. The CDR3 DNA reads TGTGCCAGCAGTGCCACAATTTACGAGCAGTACTTC.

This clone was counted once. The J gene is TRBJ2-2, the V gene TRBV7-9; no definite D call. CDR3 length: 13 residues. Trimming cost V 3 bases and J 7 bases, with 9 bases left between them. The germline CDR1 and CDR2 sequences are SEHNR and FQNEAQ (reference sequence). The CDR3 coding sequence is TGTGCCAGCAGCTTTGTGGCGGTCGGGGAGCTGTTTTTT. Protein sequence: CASSFVAVGELFF.

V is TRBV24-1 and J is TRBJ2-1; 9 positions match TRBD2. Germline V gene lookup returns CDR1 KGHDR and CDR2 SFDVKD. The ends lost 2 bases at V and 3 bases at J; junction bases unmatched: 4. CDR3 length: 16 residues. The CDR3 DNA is TGTGCCACCAGTGATTCCCTAGCGGGAAGCTACAATGAGCAGTTCTTC. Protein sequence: CATSDSLAGSYNEQFF.

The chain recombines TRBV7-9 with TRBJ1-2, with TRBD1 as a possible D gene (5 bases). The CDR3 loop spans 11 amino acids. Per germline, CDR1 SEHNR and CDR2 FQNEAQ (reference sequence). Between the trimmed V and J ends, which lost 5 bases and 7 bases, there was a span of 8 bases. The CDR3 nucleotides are TGTGCCAGCAGCCGGGGGGTTGGCTACACCTTC. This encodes CASSRGVGYTF.

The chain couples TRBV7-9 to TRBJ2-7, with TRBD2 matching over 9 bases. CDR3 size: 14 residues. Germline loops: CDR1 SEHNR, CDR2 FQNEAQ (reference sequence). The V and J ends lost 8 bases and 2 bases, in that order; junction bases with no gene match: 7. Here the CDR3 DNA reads TGTGCCAGCGGTGGCGGGAGGGAAACCTACGAGCAGTACTTC. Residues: CASGGGRETYEQYF. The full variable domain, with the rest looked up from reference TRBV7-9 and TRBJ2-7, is DTGVSQNPRHKITKRGQNVTFRCDPISEHNRLYWYRQTLGQGPEFLTYFQNEAQLEKSRLLSDRFSAERPKGSFSTLEIQRTEQGDSAMYLCASGGGRETYEQYFGPGTRLTVT.

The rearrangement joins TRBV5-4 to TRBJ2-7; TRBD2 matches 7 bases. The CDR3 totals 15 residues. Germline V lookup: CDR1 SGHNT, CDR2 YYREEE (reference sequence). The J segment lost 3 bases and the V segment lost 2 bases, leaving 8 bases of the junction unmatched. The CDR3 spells CASSFRAGNIYEQYF. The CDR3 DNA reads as TGTGCCAGCAGCTTTAGAGCGGGAAATATCTACGAGCAGTACTTC.

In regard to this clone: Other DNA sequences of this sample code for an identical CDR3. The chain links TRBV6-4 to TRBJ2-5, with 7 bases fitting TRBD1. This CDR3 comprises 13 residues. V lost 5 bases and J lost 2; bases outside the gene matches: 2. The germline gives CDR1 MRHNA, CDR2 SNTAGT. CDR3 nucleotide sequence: TGTGCCAGCAGTAGGGACAGTCAAGAGACCCAGTACTTC. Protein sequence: CASSRDSQETQYF.

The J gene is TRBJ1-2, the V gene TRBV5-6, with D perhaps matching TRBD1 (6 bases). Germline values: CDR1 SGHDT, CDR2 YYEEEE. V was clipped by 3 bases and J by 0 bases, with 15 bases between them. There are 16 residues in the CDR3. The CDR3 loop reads CASSSGGRSANYGYTF. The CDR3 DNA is TGTGCCAGCAGCTCCGGGGGGCGCTCGGCTAACTATGGCTACACCTTC.

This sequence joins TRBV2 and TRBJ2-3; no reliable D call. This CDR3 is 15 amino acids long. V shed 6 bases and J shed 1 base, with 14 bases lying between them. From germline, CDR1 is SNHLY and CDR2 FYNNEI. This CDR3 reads CASSRRSLGTDTQYF. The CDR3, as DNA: TGTGCCAGCAGCCGGCGGTCTCTCGGCACAGATACGCAGTATTTT.

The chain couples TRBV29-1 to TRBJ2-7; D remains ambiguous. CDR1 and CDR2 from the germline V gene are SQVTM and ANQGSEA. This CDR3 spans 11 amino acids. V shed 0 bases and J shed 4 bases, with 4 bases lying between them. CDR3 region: CSVEDPYEQYF. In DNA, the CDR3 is TGCAGCGTTGAAGACCCTTACGAGCAGTACTTC.

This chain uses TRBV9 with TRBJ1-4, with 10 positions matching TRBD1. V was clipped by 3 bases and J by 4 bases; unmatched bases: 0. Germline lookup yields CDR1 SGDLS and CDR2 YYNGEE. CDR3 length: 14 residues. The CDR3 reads CASSGTGGNEKLFF. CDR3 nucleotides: TGTGCCAGCAGCGGGACAGGGGGTAATGAAAAACTGTTTTTT.

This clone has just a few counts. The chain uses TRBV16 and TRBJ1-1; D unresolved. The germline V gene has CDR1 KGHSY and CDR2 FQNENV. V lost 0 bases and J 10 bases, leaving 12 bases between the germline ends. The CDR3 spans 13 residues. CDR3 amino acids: CASSQSEGVGAFF. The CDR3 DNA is TGTGCCAGCAGCCAATCAGAGGGAGTTGGAGCTTTCTTT.

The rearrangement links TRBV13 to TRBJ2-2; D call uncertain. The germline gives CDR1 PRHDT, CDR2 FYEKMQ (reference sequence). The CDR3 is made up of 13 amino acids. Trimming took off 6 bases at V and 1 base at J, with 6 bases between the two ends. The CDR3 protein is CASRSENTGELFF. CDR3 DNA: TGTGCCAGCAGGTCAGAGAACACCGGGGAGCTGTTTTTT.

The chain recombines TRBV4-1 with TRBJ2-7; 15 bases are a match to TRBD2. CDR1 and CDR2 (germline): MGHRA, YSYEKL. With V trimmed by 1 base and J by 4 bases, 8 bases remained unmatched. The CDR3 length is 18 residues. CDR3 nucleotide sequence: TGCGCCAGCAGCCAAGCGGCGGGAGGGACTAGCGGGAGGTACGAGCAGTACTTC. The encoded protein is CASSQAAGGTSGRYEQYF.

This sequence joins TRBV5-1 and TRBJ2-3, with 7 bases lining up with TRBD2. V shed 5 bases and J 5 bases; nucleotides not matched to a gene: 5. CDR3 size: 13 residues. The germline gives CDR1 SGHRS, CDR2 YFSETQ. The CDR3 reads CASRSGVGDTQYF. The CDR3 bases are TGCGCCAGCAGAAGCGGGGTGGGAGATACGCAGTATTTT.

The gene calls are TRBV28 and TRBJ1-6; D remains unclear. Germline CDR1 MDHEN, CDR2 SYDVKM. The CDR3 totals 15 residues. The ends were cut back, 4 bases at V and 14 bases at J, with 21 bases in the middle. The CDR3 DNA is TGTGCCAGCAGTTCCCCCGGGGTTACAAGGTGGGCCCTCCACTTT. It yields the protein CASSSPGVTRWALHF. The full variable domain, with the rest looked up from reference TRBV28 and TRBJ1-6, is DVKVTQSSRYLVKRTGEKVFLECVQDMDHENMFWYRQDPGLGLRLIYFSYDVKMKEKGDIPEGYSVSREKKERFSLILESASTNQTSMYLCASSSPGVTRWALHFGNGTRLTVT.

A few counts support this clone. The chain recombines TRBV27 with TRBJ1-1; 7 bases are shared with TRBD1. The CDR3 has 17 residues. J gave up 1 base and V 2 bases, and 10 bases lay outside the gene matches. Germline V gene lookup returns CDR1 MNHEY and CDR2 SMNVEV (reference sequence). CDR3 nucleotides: TGTGCCAGCAGTTTAGTCTCGTCGACAGGGAAGAACACTGAAGCTTTCTTT. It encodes CASSLVSSTGKNTEAFF.